This T cell receptor (beta chain) came from a study of T cell responses to AZD1222 COVID-19 vaccine. Here immunoSEQ multiplex PCR was the method, and the copy in TCRdb shows in-frame clones only, minus some. The profile covers 55,000 to 60,000 clones, with more than 80% appearing a single time and under 25% taken by the ten largest. Study results and limitations: Among the donors, most were white British and more were female, and clonal diversity was possibly underestimated. Only a handful of AZD1222 recipients, several in all, had baseline seropositivity. After two AZD1222 doses, spike-specific TCR breadth and depth rose versus day 0. Researchers report vaccine-associated CD4 TCRs spanning spike, with dominance at 160-218 and 743-854.

The V and J ends lost 1 base and 7 bases respectively, with 13 bases between them. Per the germline V gene, CDR1 is SGHVS and CDR2 is FQNEAQ. This CDR3 contains 14 residues. This clone was counted a few times. Its antigen is not known. This specimen was peripheral blood, taken on day 0 of MenACWY control vaccination. The chain couples TRBV7-8 to TRBJ1-2; a possible D gene is TRBD1 (6 bases). The sequence came from an adult in good health. The CDR3 nucleotides read TGTGCCAGCAGCTTAGGTGCAGGGGTTAGTGGCTACACCTTC. Amino acids: CASSLGAGVSGYTF.